This TCR beta chain was identified in a study of response to subunit inactivated influenza vaccine. Study-wide findings and caveats: Seasonal influenza vaccination, on each occasion, was suggested by the authors to recruit few new T cells.

The germline V gene has CDR1 MNHNY and CDR2 SVGAGI (reference sequence). V lost 0 bases and J 8 bases, leaving 11 bases between the germline ends. The CDR3 is made up of 13 amino acids. Via MiXCR, TCRdb re-called the RT-PCR reads, giving one row per CDR3 protein. The sample has about 520,000 distinct CDR3 sequences; less than 30% are singletons. As to this clonotype: Its antigen is undetermined.

The material was CD4+ T cells sorted from PBMCs, obtained around 5 days after vaccination. This rearrangement joins TRBV6-6 to TRBJ2-7; possible D gene TRBD1, 6 bases. This TCR came from a man between 50 and 59 years old who received an inactivated influenza vaccine. The CDR3 is CASSYSVQGKQYF. In DNA form, the CDR3 reads TGTGCCAGCAGTTACTCGGTACAGGGCAAGCAGTACTTC.